Shown below are 14 T cell receptor beta chains from a single sample sequenced in a study of T cell responses to AZD1222 COVID-19 vaccine. Clones were sequenced by immunoSEQ multiplex PCR, and TCRdb holds only the in-frame ones, with some missing. The sample lists about 86,000 clones, about 72% occurring once. The specimen comprised peripheral blood, sampled on day 0 of AZD1222 vaccination. The receptors come from an adult in good health.

The gene calls are TRBV28 and TRBJ2-1; D gene ambiguous. Germline values: CDR1 MDHEN, CDR2 SYDVKM. Trimming stripped 4 bases from V and 10 bases from J, with 11 bases between. The CDR3 length is 12 residues. The chain's CDR3 is CASSSHLEEQFF. DNA for the CDR3: TGTGCCAGCAGTTCGCACCTGGAGGAGCAGTTCTTC.

A few counts support this clone. The chain is built from TRBV7-2 and TRBJ1-4; D ambiguous. V was cut by 5 bases and J by 0 bases, with 13 bases left in between. Germline-derived CDR1 and CDR2 are SGHTA and FQGNSA. This CDR3 is 16 amino acids long. DNA for the CDR3: TGTGCCAGCAGCCCCCCCGGCAGTGCAACTAATGAAAAACTGTTTTTT. Translating gives CASSPPGSATNEKLFF.

This CDR3 reads CATSDLRGYSNQPQHF. For the CDR3, the DNA is TGTGCCACCAGTGATTTGCGGGGTTATAGCAATCAGCCCCAGCATTTT. This chain joins TRBV24-1 and TRBJ1-5; D uncertain. Germline CDR1 KGHDR, CDR2 SFDVKD. The CDR3 has 16 amino acids. V lost 0 bases and J 0 bases, leaving 8 bases between the germline ends.

V is TRBV5-4 and J is TRBJ1-4, with 9 bases identical to TRBD1. Looked up from germline, CDR1 is SGHNT and CDR2 is YYREEE (reference sequence). This CDR3 has 18 amino acids. V gave up 4 bases and J gave up 8 bases; unmatched junction bases: 18. The CDR3 loop reads CASSPRRPHRGQEEKLFF. The CDR3 DNA is TGTGCCAGCAGCCCAAGACGACCCCACAGGGGGCAGGAGGAAAAACTGTTTTTT.

V gene TRBV9 combines with J gene TRBJ2-3; a possible D gene is TRBD1 (6 bases). The CDR3 contains 16 residues. Trimming removed 3 bases at V and 4 bases at J, with 18 bases between. Germline V gene sequence: CDR1 SGDLS, CDR2 YYNGEE. This CDR3 reads CASSARDAGGPDTQYF. The CDR3 DNA follows: TGTGCCAGCAGCGCTCGGGACGCTGGGGGCCCAGATACGCAGTATTTT.

The V gene is TRBV3-1 (or the pseudogene TRBV3-2), the J gene TRBJ2-1, with TRBD2 matching 9 bases. V gave up 5 bases and J gave up 5 bases; unmatched junction bases: 7. Germline assignment: CDR1 LGHDT and CDR2 YNNKEL (reference sequence). This CDR3 comprises 15 residues. CDR3 region: CASSSLAGGNNEQFF. CDR3 nucleotides: TGTGCCAGCAGCTCCCTCGCGGGAGGGAACAATGAGCAGTTCTTC.

V is TRBV7-2 and J is TRBJ2-1; 12 nucleotides match TRBD2. This CDR3 is 15 amino acids long. Germline CDR1 reads SGHTA; CDR2 reads FQGNSA. V was pared by 6 bases and J by 8 bases, with 8 bases of the junction left unmatched. Here the CDR3 DNA reads TGTGCCAGCAGTTTGACTAGCGGGAGTAGGTATGAGCAGTTCTTC. Protein: CASSLTSGSRYEQFF.

This chain uses TRBV6-5 with TRBJ1-3; no firm D call. Trimming stripped 8 bases from V and 0 bases from J, with 5 bases between. The germline CDR1 and CDR2 sequences are MNHEY and SVGAGI. The CDR3 is 12 amino acids. This CDR3 reads CASQYSGNTIYF. CDR3 bases: TGTGCCAGCCAATACTCTGGAAACACCATATATTTT.

The chain joins TRBV10-3 to TRBJ2-7; D perhaps matches TRBD1 (5 bases). Trimming stripped 3 bases from V and 3 bases from J, with 9 bases between. CDR3 length equals 13 residues. The germline CDR1 and CDR2 sequences are ENHRY and SYGVKD. This CDR3 reads CAISERGSYEQYF. In DNA, the CDR3 is TGTGCCATCAGTGAAAGGGGTAGCTACGAGCAGTACTTC.

This sequence joins TRBV6-5 and TRBJ2-5, with 8 bases that match TRBD2. The CDR3 is made up of 14 amino acids. Unmatched junction bases numbered 4, after V lost 3 bases and J lost 4 bases. CDR1 and CDR2 (germline): MNHEY, SVGAGI. Here the CDR3 reads CASSYSLAGETQYF. The DNA for the CDR3 is TGTGCCAGCAGTTATTCGCTAGCGGGAGAGACCCAGTACTTC.

In its sample, this clone was seen once. The rearrangement uses TRBV11-2 and TRBJ1-6; TRBD1 matches 7 bases. CDR1 is SGHAT and CDR2 is FQNNGV in the germline V gene. Unmatched junction bases numbered 5, after V lost 0 bases and J lost 6 bases. This CDR3 is 16 amino acids long. The CDR3 coding sequence is TGTGCCAGCAGCTTAGAAGGGGGCATTCGTAATTCACCCCTCCACTTT. Translated, it gives CASSLEGGIRNSPLHF.

The sample holds one count of this clone. The rearrangement joins TRBV27 to TRBJ2-1, with TRBD2 matching over 14 bases. With 6 bases clipped from V and 5 bases from J, the junction kept 12 bases outside the gene matches. Germline CDR1 and CDR2: MNHEY and SMNVEV (reference sequence). The CDR3 totals 18 residues. CDR3 bases: TGTGCCAGCAGGGGGGGTAGACTAGCGGGAGGGCCGAACAATGAGCAGTTCTTC. Translation: CASRGGRLAGGPNNEQFF.

The chain recombines TRBV29-1 with TRBJ1-1; the match to TRBD1 covers 7 bases. Germline assignment: CDR1 SQVTM and CDR2 ANQGSEA. The trim removed 7 bases at V and 4 bases at J, leaving 6 bases unmatched. The CDR3 spans 12 residues. The CDR3 sequence is CSAPTGSTEAFF. The CDR3 DNA is TGCAGCGCTCCGACAGGGAGCACTGAAGCTTTCTTT. Variable domain in full (rest from reference TRBV29-1 and TRBJ1-1): SAVISQKPSRDICQRGTSLTIQCQVDSQVTMMFWYRQQPGQSLTLIATANQGSEATYESGFVIDKFPISRPNLTFSTLTVSNMSPEDSSIYLCSAPTGSTEAFFGQGTRLTVV.

The chain combines TRBV5-4 with TRBJ2-3, with unresolved D. Trimming left V 0 bases short and J 2 bases short, with 7 bases between. The CDR3 is 14 amino acids. The germline V gene has CDR1 SGHNT and CDR2 YYREEE (reference sequence). The CDR3 DNA reads TGTGCCAGCAGCTTGGTGTCCTCCACAGATACGCAGTATTTT. This encodes CASSLVSSTDTQYF.